This T cell receptor (beta chain) comes out of a study of T cells after posttransplantation cyclophosphamide. Sequenced by immunoSEQ multiplex PCR; TCRdb stores in-frame clones only, minus some. The table lists about 25,000 clones, with no singletons. Study-level results: TRB overlap between skin or GI tissue T cells and blood was limited. Donor CD8+ memory clones often dominated recipient blood repertoires at later times. Recipient CMV seropositivity and CMV reactivation strongly tracked TRB clonality.

On the day of bone marrow donation, the related graft donor provided peripheral blood. This clone has ten or more counts. Its antigen is not known. There are 15 residues in the CDR3. Germline lookup yields CDR1 LNHDA and CDR2 SQIVND (reference sequence). V was pared by 0 bases and J by 9 bases, with 7 bases of the junction left unmatched. This sequence was found in a man aged 50-60 years in good health, CMV-negative, and a related stem cell transplant donor. The sequencing input was PBMCs. The rearrangement links TRBV19 to TRBJ2-1, with TRBD2 identical over 8 bases. CDR3 amino acids: CASSIDPGGAGEQFF. The CDR3 region has the DNA TGTGCCAGTAGTATAGATCCGGGGGGGGCGGGTGAGCAGTTCTTC. Together with reference TRBV19 and TRBJ2-1, the CDR3 gives the full variable domain: DGGITQSPKYLFRKEGQNVTLSCEQNLNHDAMYWYRQDPGQGLRLIYYSQIVNDFQKGDIAEGYSVSREKKESFPLTVTSAQKNPTAFYLCASSIDPGGAGEQFFGPGTRLTVL.